This T cell receptor beta chain is from a study of cytomegalovirus exposure and HLA in healthy donors. The CDR3 is 15 amino acids. Germline CDR1 KGHSH, CDR2 LQKENI. V gave up 4 bases and J gave up 1 base; unmatched junction bases: 6. It was with 60 Vbeta and 13 Jbeta primers that the PCR ran. TCRdb's copy holds only in-frame clones and misses some; the assay was immunoSEQ multiplex PCR. This sample has around 160,000 clones; roughly 80% occur once, and the top ten carry more than 8%. V is TRBV18 and J is TRBJ2-7; 8 bases fit TRBD1. Source material: PBMCs. The sequence came from a male donor in good health and CMV-seropositive. The CDR3 DNA reads TGTGCCAGCTCACTTACCGGGACAGGATCCTACGAGCAGTACTTC. Its protein product is CASSLTGTGSYEQYF.